One and the same sample provided the 4 T cell receptor beta chains below, sequenced in a study of CD8 T cells in Susac syndrome. A quantity of about 0.45 to 1 ug RNA underwent reverse transcription using random hexamers. TCRdb recomputed calls from the immunoSEQ multiplex PCR reads with MiXCR, one row per CDR3 protein. The sample holds around 200,000 distinct CDR3 sequences, roughly 94% seen once. Sequences were obtained from CD4+ T cells from PBMCs. Source of these receptors: a human donor in good health.

The V and J genes are TRBV7-9 and TRBJ2-7, with unresolved D. Germline V gene sequence: CDR1 SEHNR, CDR2 FQNEAQ (reference sequence). V lost 1 base and J 6 bases, leaving 7 bases between the germline ends. The CDR3 is 12 amino acids. The DNA of the CDR3 is TGTGCCAGCAGCTTAGAGGTAGGCGAGCAGTACGTC. Its translation is CASSLEVGEQYV.

The chain employs TRBV20-1 and TRBJ2-7; 7 bases line up with TRBD1. Trimming cost V 1 base and J 5 bases; bases outside gene matches: 5. Germline assignment: CDR1 DFQATT and CDR2 SNEGSKA (reference sequence). CDR3 size: 13 residues. DNA of the CDR3: TGCAGTGCTAGAGTCGACAGGGACCACGAGCAGTACTTC. Its protein is CSARVDRDHEQYF.

This clonotype was found once. The rearrangement links TRBV27 to TRBJ2-1, with D possibly being TRBD2 (6 bases). The V gene's germline CDR1 is MNHEY and CDR2 SMNVEV (reference sequence). The CDR3 is made up of 13 amino acids. V was cut by 3 bases and J by 4 bases, with 7 bases left in between. The CDR3 reads CASSFGLYNEQFF. Here the CDR3 DNA reads TGTGCCAGCAGTTTCGGACTATACAATGAGCAGTTCTTC.

The chain carries TRBV18 and TRBJ2-7; TRBD2 is a possible D gene (5 bases). Trimming took off 3 bases at V and 6 bases at J, with 18 bases between the two ends. Germline CDR1 and CDR2: KGHSH and LQKENI. The length of the CDR3 is 15 residues. The CDR3 protein is CASSPVAEAGSEQYV. DNA of the CDR3: TGTGCCAGCTCACCGGTGGCGGAGGCAGGCAGCGAGCAGTACGTC.